This paragraph reports one TCR beta chain. Its cognate antigen has yet to be identified. Per-base quality was not reported, and no clone a single base away is much larger than it. This specimen comes from a study of cytomegalovirus exposure and HLA in healthy donors (dated by TCRdb to the late 2010s). In terms of the full investigation: According to a later analysis, one platform produced both the roughly 110 validation repertoires and the 620 or so repertoires of the first cohort. A separate validation cohort of 90 to 150 different subjects was used in addition to the roughly 670-subject first cohort. The study combined high-throughput TCR immunosequencing, statistical association of individual TCRs with disease status, and machine learning to predict cytomegalovirus infection status. The study aimed to test whether signatures of past pathogen exposure could be identified by cataloging public T cell receptors.

Donors formed part of the validation cohort, which comprised over a hundred subjects and was distinct from the first cohort of roughly 600 subjects. Library method: the immunoSEQ multiplex PCR assay. Per the authors' processing: A statistical classification framework was built to diagnose cytomegalovirus status from the catalog of TCR beta chain sequences. In its TCRdb copy, this immuneACCESS table keeps in-frame sequences only and misses some clones. Where compared with another copy, unresolved V genes explain less than half of these, and the others have no known cause. V, J and clone size derive from that table, while D and trimming were established from the DNA sequence. This sample gives more than 95,000 clones in total; 70% to 90% of them show up just once. Clones ranked in the top ten supply more than 1.5% of the sample. The germline V gene (reference sequence) sets CDR1 to MNHNY and CDR2 to SVGAGI. Inclusive of the bounding cysteine and phenylalanine, the CDR3 is 13 residues long. Only CDR3 DNA remains: 39 bases, in frame from the first base. At the junction V is shortened by 4 bases and J by 7 bases, with 11 bases in between.

Study-level results and caveats: The study gave a list of about 160 TCR beta chains associated with cytomegalovirus. Across donors, most TCR sequences were observed very rarely, whereas some public TCRs were present in many individuals. All 120 or so repertoires were used to score co-occurrence in the validation cohort in a later analysis, because that analysis had no HLA typing for the cohort. Three of the identified cytomegalovirus-associated TCR beta chains were confirmed in vitro to be specific for cytomegalovirus antigens. According to the authors, the approach could potentially be generalized to other disease states and immunological phenotypes. Subsequent analysis determined that TCRs grouped into clusters in the first cohort also showed a tendency toward co-occurrence across the roughly 120 validation repertoires, and about 94% of cluster scores exceeded 0. The classifier was reported to diagnose cytomegalovirus status with high specificity and sensitivity in both the original and validation cohorts.

The clonotype comes from a man between 18 and 35 years old in good health and CMV-seronegative. The material sequenced was PBMCs. The rearranged chain carries TRBV6-6 and TRBJ2-1; TRBD1 is possibly the D segment (6 matching bases). This receptor has the CDR3 CASSSETGNEQFF. The base sequence is TGTGCCAGCAGTTCCGAGACAGGTAATGAGCAGTTCTTC.